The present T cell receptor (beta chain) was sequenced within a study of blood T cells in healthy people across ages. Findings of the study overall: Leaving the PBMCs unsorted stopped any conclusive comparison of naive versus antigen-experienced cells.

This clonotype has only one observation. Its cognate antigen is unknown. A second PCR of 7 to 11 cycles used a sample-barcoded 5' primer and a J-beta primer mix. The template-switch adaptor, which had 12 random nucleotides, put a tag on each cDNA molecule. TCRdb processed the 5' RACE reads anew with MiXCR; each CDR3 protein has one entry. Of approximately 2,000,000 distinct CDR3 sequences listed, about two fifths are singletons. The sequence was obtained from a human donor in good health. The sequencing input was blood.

The CDR3 reads CSGSLNLDSPLHF. The DNA of the CDR3 is TGTTCCGGCAGCTTGAATCTGGATTCACCCCTCCACTTT. The chain carries TRBV7-9 and TRBJ1-6, with D unclear. Germline lookup yields CDR1 SEHNR and CDR2 FQNEAQ (reference sequence). CDR3 size: 13 residues.